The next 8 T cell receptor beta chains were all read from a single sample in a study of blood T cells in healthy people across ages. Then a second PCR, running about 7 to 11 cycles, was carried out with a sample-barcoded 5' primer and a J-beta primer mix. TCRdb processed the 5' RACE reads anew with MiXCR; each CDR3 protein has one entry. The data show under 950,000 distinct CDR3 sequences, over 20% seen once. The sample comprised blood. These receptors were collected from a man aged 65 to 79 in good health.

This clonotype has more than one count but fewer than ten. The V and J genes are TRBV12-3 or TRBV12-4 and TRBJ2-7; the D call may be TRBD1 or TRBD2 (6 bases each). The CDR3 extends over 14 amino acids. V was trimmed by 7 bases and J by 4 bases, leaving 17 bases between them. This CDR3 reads CASTLGQGTYEQYF. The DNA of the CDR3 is TGTGCCAGCACCCTGGGGCAGGGGACTTACGAGCAGTACTTC.

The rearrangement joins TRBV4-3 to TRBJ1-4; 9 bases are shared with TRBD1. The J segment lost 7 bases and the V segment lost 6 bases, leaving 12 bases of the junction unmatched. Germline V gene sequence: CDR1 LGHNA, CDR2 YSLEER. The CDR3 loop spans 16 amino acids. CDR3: CASRGGPGQGGEKLFF. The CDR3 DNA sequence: TGCGCCAGCAGGGGAGGCCCGGGACAGGGAGGTGAAAAACTGTTTTTT.

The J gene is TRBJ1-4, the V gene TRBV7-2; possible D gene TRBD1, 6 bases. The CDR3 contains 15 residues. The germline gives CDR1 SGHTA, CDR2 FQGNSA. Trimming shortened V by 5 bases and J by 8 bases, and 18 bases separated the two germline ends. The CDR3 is CASSATPGEGEKLFF. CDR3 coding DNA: TGTGCCAGCAGCGCAACCCCAGGGGAAGGCGAAAAACTGTTTTTT.

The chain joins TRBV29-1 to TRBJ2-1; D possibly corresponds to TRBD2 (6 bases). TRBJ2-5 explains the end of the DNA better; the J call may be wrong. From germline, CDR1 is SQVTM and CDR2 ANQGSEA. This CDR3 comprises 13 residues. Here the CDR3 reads CSVAIGSWETQYF. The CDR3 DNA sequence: TGCAGCGTTGCTATCGGGAGTTGGGAGACCCAGTACTTC.

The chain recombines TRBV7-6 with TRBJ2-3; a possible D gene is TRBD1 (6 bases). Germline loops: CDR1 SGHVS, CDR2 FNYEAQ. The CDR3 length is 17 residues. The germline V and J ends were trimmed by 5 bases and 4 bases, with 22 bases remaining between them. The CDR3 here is CASSAPGQGNFADTQYF. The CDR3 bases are TGTGCCAGCAGCGCCCCGGGGCAGGGGAATTTTGCAGATACGCAGTATTTT.

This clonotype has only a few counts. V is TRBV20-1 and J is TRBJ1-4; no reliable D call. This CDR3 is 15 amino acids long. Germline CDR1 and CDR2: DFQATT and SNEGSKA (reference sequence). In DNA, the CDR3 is TGCAGGGCTTCGGGGAAATCCTCCGGGAATGAAAAACTGTTTTTT. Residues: CRASGKSSGNEKLFF.

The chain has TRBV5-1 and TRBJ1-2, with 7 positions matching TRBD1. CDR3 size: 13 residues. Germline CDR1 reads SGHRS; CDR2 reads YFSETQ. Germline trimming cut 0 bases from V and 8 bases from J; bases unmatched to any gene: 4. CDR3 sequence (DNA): TGCGCCAGCAGCTTGGAGACAGGGTTGGGCTACACCTTC. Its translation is CASSLETGLGYTF. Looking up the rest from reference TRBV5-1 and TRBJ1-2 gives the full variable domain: KAGVTQTPRYLIKTRGQQVTLSCSPISGHRSVSWYQQTPGQGLQFLFEYFSETQRNKGNFPGRFSGRQFSNSRSEMNVSTLELGDSALYLCASSLETGLGYTFGSGTRLTVV.

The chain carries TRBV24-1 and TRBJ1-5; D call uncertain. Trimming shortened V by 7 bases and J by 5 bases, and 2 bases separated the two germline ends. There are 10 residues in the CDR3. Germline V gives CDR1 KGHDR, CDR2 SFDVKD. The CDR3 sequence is CATRDQPQHF. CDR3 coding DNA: TGTGCCACCAGGGATCAGCCCCAGCATTTT.